The 22 T cell receptor beta chains listed next were all sequenced from one sample in a study of T cell repertoires in cytomegalovirus infection. Via MiXCR, TCRdb re-called the reads, giving one row per CDR3 protein. This sample has 350,000 to 450,000 distinct CDR3 sequences; 15% to 20% occur once, and the top ten carry around 8.6%. Material for sequencing was PBMCs. The receptors stem from a human donor in good health (CMV status not recorded). Some clones in this sample may be carry-over from other donors' samples.

The sample holds many counts of this clonotype. The V and J genes are TRBV7-2 and TRBJ2-1, with D maybe TRBD2 (6 bases). Germline V gene sequence: CDR1 SGHTA, CDR2 FQGNSA. The CDR3 totals 15 residues. V was shortened by 3 bases and J by 7 bases, with 16 bases between the two germline ends. The DNA for the CDR3 is TGTGCCAGCAGCTTGACCACCGGAGGGTTTAATGAGCAGTTCTTC. It yields the protein CASSLTTGGFNEQFF. Variable domain in full (rest from reference TRBV7-2 and TRBJ2-1): GAGVSQSPSNKVTEKGKDVELRCDPISGHTALYWYRQSLGQGLEFLIYFQGNSAPDKSGLPSDRFSAERTGGSVSTLTIQRTQQEDSAVYLCASSLTTGGFNEQFFGPGTRLTVL.

Ten or more counts support this clonotype. The chain carries TRBV7-2 and TRBJ2-5; D call uncertain. Trimming removed 5 bases from V and 5 bases from J, with 9 bases in between. The CDR3 consists of 12 residues. Germline assignment: CDR1 SGHTA and CDR2 FQGNSA. The chain's CDR3 is CASSKLFETQYF. CDR3 nucleotides: TGTGCCAGCAGCAAACTTTTTGAGACCCAGTACTTC.

The rearrangement links TRBV7-9 to TRBJ1-5; D gene unclear. CDR3 length: 12 residues. Germline CDR1 is SEHNR and CDR2 is FQNEAQ (reference sequence). V gave up 5 bases and J gave up 5 bases, with 7 bases separating them. The DNA for the CDR3 is TGTGCCAGCAGCATACAGTATCAGCCCCAGCATTTT. Translated: CASSIQYQPQHF.

This clonotype occurred a few times. The J gene is TRBJ2-7, the V gene TRBV27; D tentatively fits TRBD1 or TRBD2 (5 bases each). V was trimmed by 8 bases and J by 6 bases, leaving 17 bases between them. Germline CDR1 reads MNHEY; CDR2 reads SMNVEV (reference sequence). This CDR3 comprises 13 residues. The CDR3 DNA follows: TGTGCCAGCCAAGGGACGGGCGCGGGCGAGCAGTACTTC. Translation gives CASQGTGAGEQYF.

The CDR3 nucleotides read TGTGCCAGCAGCCCAGCCCCAGTCTACAATGAGCAGTTCTTC. Its protein is CASSPAPVYNEQFF. This chain connects TRBV7-9 to TRBJ2-1; D not certain. This CDR3 contains 14 residues. CDR1 is SEHNR and CDR2 is FQNEAQ in the germline V gene (reference sequence). The V end was cut by 5 bases, the J end by 3 bases, with 11 bases between.

This chain joins TRBV18 and TRBJ1-2; TRBD1 is a possible D gene (6 bases). CDR1 is KGHSH, CDR2 LQKENI, per germline. Between the trimmed V and J ends, which lost 3 bases and 8 bases, there was a span of 13 bases. CDR3 length equals 13 residues. CDR3 sequence (DNA): TGTGCCAGCTCACCGGCCGGGGGCCTAGGCTACACCTTC. The encoded protein is CASSPAGGLGYTF.

This clonotype was counted a few times. V is TRBV15 and J is TRBJ2-3; D remains unclear. V was shortened by 0 bases and J by 5 bases, with 3 bases between the two germline ends. The germline V gene encodes CDR1 LNHNV and CDR2 YYDKDF (reference sequence). The CDR3 covers 12 residues. The CDR3: CATSREIDTQYF. In DNA, the CDR3 is TGTGCCACCAGCAGAGAGATAGATACGCAGTATTTT.

This clonotype was seen a few times. V gene TRBV20-1 combines with J gene TRBJ2-3; 9 bases fit TRBD1. CDR3 length: 16 amino acids. Germline CDR1 reads DFQATT; CDR2 reads SNEGSKA (reference sequence). V shed 0 bases, J shed 4 bases, and the junction held 8 bases outside the gene matches. Written as DNA, the CDR3 is TGCAGTGCTAGAGATTCGACAGGGGGGTATGCAGATACGCAGTATTTT. Translating it yields CSARDSTGGYADTQYF.

This clonotype was counted at least ten times. The V gene is TRBV6-2 or TRBV6-3, the J gene TRBJ2-1, with a weak D call TRBD2 (5 bases). The germline V gene encodes CDR1 MNHEY and CDR2 SVGEGT. The CDR3 is made up of 16 amino acids. V lost 7 bases, J lost 0 bases, and 16 bases lay in between. The CDR3 region has the DNA TGTGCCAGCACCCCCTGGGGTGGGAGCTCCTACAATGAGCAGTTCTTC. As protein: CASTPWGGSSYNEQFF.

This clonotype was seen only a few times. The chain links TRBV7-9 to TRBJ2-5, with D possibly TRBD1 on 6 matching bases. The CDR3 has 16 residues. V lost 5 bases and J lost 1, with 17 bases in between. CDR1 is SEHNR, CDR2 FQNEAQ, per germline (reference sequence). CDR3 amino acids: CASSPYYQDSQETQYF. In DNA form, the CDR3 reads TGTGCCAGCAGCCCCTACTATCAGGACAGCCAAGAGACCCAGTACTTC.

This clonotype has a count of ten or more. J is TRBJ1-5 and V is TRBV20-1; no reliable D call. This CDR3 is 13 amino acids long. CDR1 is DFQATT, CDR2 SNEGSKA, per germline (reference sequence). Trimming left V 1 base short and J 0 bases short, with 4 bases between. CDR3 coding DNA: TGCAGTGCTAGAGGCTATAGCAATCAGCCCCAGCATTTT. Translated, it gives CSARGYSNQPQHF.

At least ten counts were recorded for this clonotype. The chain uses TRBV7-8 and TRBJ2-1; 11 bases map to TRBD1. The CDR3 has 15 amino acids. Trimming at V came to 2 bases and at J to 9 bases, leaving 6 bases not matched to a gene. CDR1 is SGHVS, CDR2 FQNEAQ, per germline. CDR3 DNA: TGTGCCAGCAGCTTACTCGGACAGGGGGCAGGTGAGCAGTTCTTC. Protein sequence: CASSLLGQGAGEQFF.

This clonotype occurred many times. This chain connects TRBV7-2 to TRBJ1-6; D not certain. This CDR3 region has 15 residues. CDR1 SGHTA and CDR2 FQGNSA come from the germline V gene. The V end was cut by 1 base, the J end by 10 bases, with 14 bases between. The DNA for the CDR3 is TGTGCCAGCAGCTTAGTATGGGCTGATGCATCACCCCTCCACTTT. Protein: CASSLVWADASPLHF.

This clonotype was detected a few times. V usage is TRBV11-1 and J usage is TRBJ2-7, with D possibly TRBD2 on 5 matching bases. CDR3 size: 14 residues. The V gene lost 4 bases and the J gene lost 5 bases, with 15 bases spanning the gap. Germline loops: CDR1 SGHAT, CDR2 FQDESV (reference sequence). CDR3 in DNA: TGTGCCAGCAGCTCTGACTATCCCGGGGACGAGCAGTACTTC. It encodes CASSSDYPGDEQYF.

The V call is TRBV6-2 or TRBV6-3, the J call TRBJ2-1; perhaps TRBD1 as D (6 bases). The CDR3 covers 14 residues. Germline CDR1 and CDR2: MNHEY and SVGEGT. Trimming cost V 4 bases and J 6 bases, with 13 bases left between them. The CDR3 sequence: CASSSPGRGNEQFF. The CDR3 DNA reads TGTGCCAGCAGTTCCCCCGGCAGGGGCAATGAGCAGTTCTTC.

This clonotype showed up just a few times. V usage is TRBV28 and J usage is TRBJ2-2, with TRBD1 identical over 7 bases. The V gene end was trimmed by 6 bases and the J gene end by 6 bases; junction bases not matched to a gene: 19. CDR1 and CDR2 from the germline V gene are MDHEN and SYDVKM. This CDR3 spans 18 amino acids. Written as DNA, the CDR3 is TGTGCCAGCAGAGAATCCCCCTGGGACAGAAGTTTCTCCGGGGAGCTGTTTTTT. Translating it yields CASRESPWDRSFSGELFF. The whole variable domain, filled in from reference TRBV28 and TRBJ2-2, reads DVKVTQSSRYLVKRTGEKVFLECVQDMDHENMFWYRQDPGLGLRLIYFSYDVKMKEKGDIPEGYSVSREKKERFSLILESASTNQTSMYLCASRESPWDRSFSGELFFGEGSRLTVL.

This clonotype has a handful of counts. V gene TRBV5-4 combines with J gene TRBJ2-1, with 7 bases aligning to TRBD2. From germline, CDR1 is SGHNT and CDR2 YYREEE (reference sequence). The trim removed 4 bases at V and 7 bases at J, leaving 17 bases unmatched. This CDR3 comprises 17 residues. The CDR3 region has the DNA TGTGCCAGCAGCCCCTCGAGCGCGTGGCTAGCGGAGAATGAGCAGTTCTTC. This sequence encodes CASSPSSAWLAENEQFF.

This clonotype was counted ten times or more. The rearrangement links TRBV7-2 to TRBJ2-1, with 9 bases identical to TRBD1. This CDR3 is 16 amino acids long. Trimming at V came to 6 bases and at J to 6 bases, leaving 12 bases not matched to a gene. Per germline, CDR1 SGHTA and CDR2 FQGNSA. The CDR3 sequence: CASRAPGDRVSNEQFF. CDR3 in DNA: TGTGCCAGCAGGGCACCGGGGGACAGGGTGAGCAATGAGCAGTTCTTC.

This clonotype appeared many times. The V gene is TRBV19, the J gene TRBJ1-2; TRBD1 matches 9 bases. Germline trimming cut 6 bases from V and 1 base from J; bases unmatched to any gene: 3. Germline assignment: CDR1 LNHDA and CDR2 SQIVND (reference sequence). The CDR3 runs to 14 residues. The CDR3 protein is CASRPGQGNYGYTF. The CDR3 DNA follows: TGTGCCAGTAGACCGGGACAGGGTAACTATGGCTACACCTTC. The entire variable domain, with the rest obtained from reference TRBV19 and TRBJ1-2, is as follows: DGGITQSPKYLFRKEGQNVTLSCEQNLNHDAMYWYRQDPGQGLRLIYYSQIVNDFQKGDIAEGYSVSREKKESFPLTVTSAQKNPTAFYLCASRPGQGNYGYTFGSGTRLTVV.

This clonotype appeared many times. This chain uses TRBV7-8 with TRBJ2-3; maybe TRBD2 (7 bases). From germline, CDR1 is SGHVS and CDR2 FQNEAQ. V was clipped by 5 bases and J by 4 bases, with 22 bases between them. This CDR3 is 17 amino acids long. The CDR3 here is CASSPSRGAKGADTQYF. The CDR3, as DNA: TGTGCCAGCAGCCCAAGCCGGGGGGCGAAAGGGGCAGATACGCAGTATTTT.

There are a few counts of this clonotype. The DNA for the CDR3 is TGTGCCAGCTCACCATCCGTCCTTATCAATGAGCAGTTCTTC. Translation gives CASSPSVLINEQFF. The chain employs TRBV18 and TRBJ2-1; D is ambiguous. This CDR3 has 14 residues. V shed 2 bases and J shed 6 bases, with 11 bases lying between them. Germline assignment: CDR1 KGHSH and CDR2 LQKENI.

The chain is built from TRBV29-1 and TRBJ1-1, with no clear D. The CDR3 is made up of 10 amino acids. In germline, CDR1 is SQVTM, CDR2 ANQGSEA. Trimming cost V 7 bases and J 5 bases, with 8 bases left between them. CDR3 residues: CSAKWTEAFF. The CDR3 DNA is TGCAGCGCCAAGTGGACTGAAGCTTTCTTT.